This T cell receptor beta chain was observed in a study of T-cell memory formation after mild COVID-19. Overall study: There were largely donor-specific TCR clusters. Study-level results: Clones contracting day 15 to 85 were balanced CD4/CD8; later expanders leaned CD4+. For second-wave clones that peaked at day 37, SARS-CoV-2 specificity went unverified.

TCR alpha and TCR beta cDNA libraries carrying sample barcodes and UMIs were produced by 5'RACE using constant-segment primers. Using its own MiXCR run on the 5' RACE reads, TCRdb lists one record per CDR3 protein. The data contain around 250,000 distinct CDR3 sequences, roughly 14% of them seen just once; the ten biggest clones take up around 2.2%. Germline loops: CDR1 LNHDA, CDR2 SQIVND (reference sequence). The CDR3 sequence is 13 residues long. With 5 bases removed from V and 6 bases from J, the gap between germline ends came to 8 bases. About this clonotype: Its antigen is as yet unknown.

The sequence was obtained from an adult woman who had mild COVID-19 (a few samples of this study predate the infection). Cell type and time point are not known. Specimen: PBMCs or a T cell subset sorted from them (not recorded which). The chain links TRBV19 to TRBJ1-6; D gene uncertain. CDR3 sequence reads: CASSLSLNSPLHF. DNA for the CDR3: TGTGCCAGTAGTCTTTCCCTTAATTCACCCCTCCACTTT. The variable domain in full, completed from reference TRBV19 and TRBJ1-6, reads DGGITQSPKYLFRKEGQNVTLSCEQNLNHDAMYWYRQDPGQGLRLIYYSQIVNDFQKGDIAEGYSVSREKKESFPLTVTSAQKNPTAFYLCASSLSLNSPLHFGNGTRLTVT.